These 28 T cell receptor beta chains originate from one sample sequenced in a study of graft-versus-host responses after intestinal transplantation. What these receptors recognize is not known. Clones were read by immunoSEQ multiplex PCR, and TCRdb kept only the in-frame ones, dropping some. The profile shows 86,000 or so clones, about 89% of them singletons. The sample in question was unstimulated CD8+ T cells sorted from spleen or lymph node cells, obtained before intestinal transplant. The receptors come from a human donor who received an intestinal transplant.

CDR3 nucleotide sequence: TGTGCCAGCAGCACGCGAACAGGGAGGGTCTACAATGAGCAGTTCTTC. This encodes CASSTRTGRVYNEQFF. The V gene is TRBV27, the J gene TRBJ2-1, with D perhaps matching TRBD2 (7 bases). V was cut by 6 bases and J by 3 bases, with 18 bases left in between. Germline CDR1 and CDR2: MNHEY and SMNVEV (reference sequence). The CDR3 loop spans 16 amino acids.

Turning to this clone: The junction and the germline gene differ at one end; a read error may be behind it. The sample contains more than one DNA sequence encoding this CDR3. The chain is built from TRBV6-5 and TRBJ1-1, with D hard to call. The CDR3 is 13 residues long. Germline lookup yields CDR1 MNHEY and CDR2 SVGAGI. For the CDR3, the DNA is TGTGCCAGCAGCCCCGAAATGAACACTGAGGCTTTCTTT. Its protein is CASSPEMNTEAFF.

This clone was observed once. This chain uses TRBV4-1 with TRBJ2-7, with D perhaps assigned TRBD1 or TRBD2 (5 bases each). The CDR3 extends over 19 amino acids. Germline lookup yields CDR1 MGHRA and CDR2 YSYEKL. The V gene lost 1 base and the J gene lost 5 bases, with 27 bases spanning the gap. DNA for the CDR3: TGCGCCAGCAGCCAAGGATCTTTGGGACCGACATCGGATGCCGACGAGCAGTACTTC. Translation gives CASSQGSLGPTSDADEQYF.

This rearrangement joins TRBV7-9 to TRBJ1-5; no definite D call. Germline CDR1 and CDR2: SEHNR and FQNEAQ (reference sequence). V was clipped by 5 bases and J by 7 bases, with 9 bases between them. This CDR3 has 12 residues. CDR3 loop: CASSQGEQPQHF. CDR3 sequence (DNA): TGTGCCAGCAGCCAAGGTGAGCAGCCCCAGCATTTT.

The chain uses TRBV5-1 and TRBJ2-7, with 10 positions matching TRBD1. Germline V gives CDR1 SGHRS, CDR2 YFSETQ. The V segment lost 1 base and the J segment 5 bases; nucleotides outside the gene matches: 12. CDR3 size: 17 residues. The chain's CDR3 is CASSLHPRKDRGNEQYF. The CDR3 DNA is TGCGCCAGCAGCTTGCACCCTAGGAAGGACAGGGGGAACGAGCAGTACTTC.

V and J are TRBV28 and TRBJ2-7; D is possibly TRBD2 (6 bases). This CDR3 comprises 16 residues. V was pared by 3 bases and J by 4 bases, with 19 bases between. The germline gives CDR1 MDHEN, CDR2 SYDVKM. This CDR3 reads CASSFLRLDDPYEQYF. The CDR3 nucleotides are TGTGCCAGCAGTTTCTTGCGACTAGACGATCCTTACGAGCAGTACTTC.

The rearrangement links TRBV13 to TRBJ2-1; D is ambiguous. This CDR3 region has 16 residues. The V end was cut by 1 base, the J end by 3 bases, with 13 bases between. Per germline, CDR1 PRHDT and CDR2 FYEKMQ (reference sequence). The CDR3 reads CASSLESAEDYNEQFF. The CDR3 nucleotides are TGTGCCAGCAGCTTAGAATCAGCTGAGGACTACAATGAGCAGTTCTTC.

The chain links TRBV9 to TRBJ1-5; D gene uncertain. The CDR3 has 14 residues. Trimming pared 4 bases from V and 8 bases from J, leaving 16 bases between. Germline V gene sequence: CDR1 SGDLS, CDR2 YYNGEE. CDR3 protein: CASSPGSGPKPQHF. The CDR3 DNA reads as TGTGCCAGCAGCCCCGGGTCCGGGCCTAAGCCCCAGCATTTT.

This rearrangement joins TRBV27 to TRBJ2-1; TRBD1 agrees at 7 bases. Germline lookup yields CDR1 MNHEY and CDR2 SMNVEV (reference sequence). J lost 9 bases, V lost 3 bases, and 11 bases had no gene match. CDR3 length equals 15 residues. The CDR3, as DNA: TGTGCCAGCAGTTTCCCCGACAGGGCATTTACTGAGCAGTTCTTC. It is translated as CASSFPDRAFTEQFF.

A word on this clone: The sample carries other DNA sequences with the same CDR3. V usage is TRBV27 and J usage is TRBJ2-7; D might be TRBD1 or TRBD2, each matching 6 bases. Per germline, CDR1 MNHEY and CDR2 SMNVEV (reference sequence). V was clipped by 4 bases and J by 5 bases, with 18 bases between them. This CDR3 is built from 15 residues. The CDR3 reads CASSSGAGPMNEQYF. The CDR3 DNA follows: TGTGCCAGCAGTTCGGGGGCGGGGCCCATGAACGAGCAGTACTTC.

The genes are TRBV4-1 and TRBJ2-7; D might be TRBD1 or TRBD2, each matching 7 bases. Germline assignment: CDR1 MGHRA and CDR2 YSYEKL. V dropped 1 base and J dropped 4 bases, with 20 bases sitting between them. This CDR3 spans 17 amino acids. As DNA, the CDR3 is TGCGCCAGCAGCCAAGTCGGCGGGGGTCCGACAGGGTACGAGCAGTACTTC. Protein product: CASSQVGGGPTGYEQYF.

This clone was observed a single time. The chain employs TRBV27 and TRBJ2-7; 9 bases are shared with TRBD1. With 5 bases clipped from V and 0 bases from J, the junction kept 14 bases outside the gene matches. The CDR3 consists of 18 residues. Germline V gene lookup returns CDR1 MNHEY and CDR2 SMNVEV (reference sequence). CDR3 bases: TGTGCCAGCAGTCGGACAGGGGCGGGGCGGGACCCCTCCTACGAGCAGTACTTC. Translated: CASSRTGAGRDPSYEQYF.

This chain links TRBV5-1 with TRBJ2-1; the D gene is possibly TRBD1 (5 bases). The CDR3 has 14 residues. Germline V gives CDR1 SGHRS, CDR2 YFSETQ. V was clipped by 4 bases and J by 8 bases, with 16 bases between them. This CDR3 reads CASSTRTSRDEQFF. Here the CDR3 DNA reads TGCGCCAGCAGCACCAGGACAAGTCGGGATGAGCAGTTCTTC.

The chain couples TRBV6-5 to TRBJ2-7; D is possibly TRBD1 (6 bases). The ends were cut back, 5 bases at V and 3 bases at J, with 11 bases in the middle. This CDR3 is 13 amino acids long. From germline, CDR1 is MNHEY and CDR2 SVGAGI. CDR3 coding DNA: TGTGCCAGCAGTGCCACAGGGCTCTACGAGCAGTACTTC. This codes for CASSATGLYEQYF.

J is TRBJ2-2 and V is TRBV5-1, with 9 bases that match TRBD2. V gave up 0 bases and J gave up 3 bases; unmatched junction bases: 6. Germline V gene data show CDR1 as SGHRS and CDR2 as YFSETQ. The CDR3 covers 17 residues. The CDR3 DNA is TGCGCCAGCAGCTTGGCCGGGCTAGCGGGATACACCGGGGAGCTGTTTTTT. Its protein product is CASSLAGLAGYTGELFF.

This chain uses TRBV28 with TRBJ2-7, with a possible D match to TRBD1 (6 bases). CDR1 is MDHEN, CDR2 SYDVKM, per germline. V was cut by 7 bases and J by 1 base, with 20 bases left in between. This CDR3 has 16 amino acids. The CDR3 DNA is TGTGCCAGCACCTCCCCCCGGGACACTGATTCCTACGAGCAGTACTTC. This translates into CASTSPRDTDSYEQYF. Combining the CDR3 with reference TRBV28 and TRBJ2-7 gives the whole variable domain DVKVTQSSRYLVKRTGEKVFLECVQDMDHENMFWYRQDPGLGLRLIYFSYDVKMKEKGDIPEGYSVSREKKERFSLILESASTNQTSMYLCASTSPRDTDSYEQYFGPGTRLTVT.

The chain carries TRBV4-1 and TRBJ2-2; no definite D call. The V end lost 5 bases, the J end lost 2 bases, and 0 bases lay between the germline ends. Germline V gene data show CDR1 as MGHRA and CDR2 as YSYEKL. The CDR3 runs to 11 residues. In DNA, the CDR3 is TGCGCCAGCAGCAACACCGGGGAGCTGTTTTTT. Amino acid sequence: CASSNTGELFF.

The DNA of the CDR3 is TGTGCCAGCAGCGGACTGCACGGTGAGCAGTTCTTC. Its translation is CASSGLHGEQFF. The chain combines TRBV9 with TRBJ2-1, with D hard to call. From germline, CDR1 is SGDLS and CDR2 YYNGEE. Trimming took 3 bases from V and 9 from J, leaving 10 bases between them. The CDR3 runs 12 residues.

About this clone itself: One junction end does not reproduce the germline sequence, and a read error may be involved. The chain employs TRBV2 and TRBJ1-1; the D gene is possibly TRBD1 (5 bases). Germline CDR1 reads SNHLY; CDR2 reads FYNNEI. The length of the CDR3 is 12 residues. Written as DNA, the CDR3 is TGTGCCAGAGCCGGATGGGACGACACAGCCACGTTT. The encoded protein is CARAGWDDTATF. The full variable domain, rest sourced from reference TRBV2 and TRBJ1-1, is EPEVTQTPSHQVTQMGQEVILRCVPISNHLYFYWYRQILGQKVEFLVSFYNNEISEKSEIFDDQFSVERPDGSNFTLKIRSTKLEDSAMYFCARAGWDDTATFGQGTRLTVV.

This chain links TRBV9 with TRBJ2-3; 7 bases map to TRBD2. This CDR3 comprises 16 residues. The trim removed 4 bases at V and 0 bases at J, leaving 8 bases unmatched. CDR1 SGDLS and CDR2 YYNGEE come from the germline V gene. The CDR3 reads CASSLWGGGSTDTQYF. The CDR3 nucleotides are TGTGCCAGCAGCCTTTGGGGCGGGGGAAGCACAGATACGCAGTATTTT. The complete variable domain, with remaining parts taken from reference TRBV9 and TRBJ2-3, reads DSGVTQTPKHLITATGQRVTLRCSPRSGDLSVYWYQQSLDQGLQFLIQYYNGEERAKGNILERFSAQQFPDLHSELNLSSLELGDSALYFCASSLWGGGSTDTQYFGPGTRLTVL.

The genes are TRBV23-1 and TRBJ2-5; D gene ambiguous. The DNA end lines up better with TRBJ2-7; the J call may be wrong. TRBV23-1 falls under the ORF class, with uncertain function. This CDR3 is built from 16 residues. CDR3 sequence: CASSQSQPGIRYEQYF. The CDR3 region has the DNA TGCGCCAGCAGTCAATCCCAGCCCGGTATTCGGTACGAGCAGTACTTC.

This sequence joins TRBV5-1 and TRBJ2-7, with D possibly matching TRBD1 (6 bases). V lost 3 bases, J lost 2 bases, and 15 bases lay in between. Germline V CDR1 and CDR2: SGHRS, YFSETQ. The CDR3 is 15 amino acids. CDR3 residues: CASSWDNGWAYEQYF. As DNA, the CDR3 is TGCGCCAGCAGCTGGGACAACGGGTGGGCCTACGAGCAGTACTTC.

The chain recombines TRBV5-6 with TRBJ1-2; D is ambiguous. V was shortened by 4 bases and J by 2 bases, with 3 bases between the two germline ends. Germline V gives CDR1 SGHDT, CDR2 YYEEEE. The CDR3 contains 11 residues. The CDR3 sequence is CASSRNYGYTF. CDR3 in DNA: TGTGCCAGCAGCCGCAACTATGGCTACACCTTC.

The chain uses TRBV5-4 and TRBJ1-2, with 8 bases identical to TRBD1. The CDR3 consists of 15 residues. Losses at the gene ends were 1 base for V and 2 bases for J; bases not matched to a gene: 4. The germline gives CDR1 SGHNT, CDR2 YYREEE (reference sequence). CDR3 sequence (DNA): TGTGCCAGCAGCTTGTTGGACAGGGCCAACTATGGCTACACCTTC. This codes for CASSLLDRANYGYTF.

The gene calls are TRBV12-5 and TRBJ2-3; D uncertain. The CDR3 is made up of 15 amino acids. The V gene's germline CDR1 is LGHNT and CDR2 FRNRAP. The V and J ends lost 1 base and 4 bases respectively, with 12 bases between them. CDR3 protein: CASGLALVAADTQYF. CDR3 coding DNA: TGTGCTAGTGGTTTGGCACTTGTCGCGGCAGATACGCAGTATTTT.

The rearrangement uses TRBV4-1 and TRBJ2-5; D call uncertain. The CDR3 length is 13 residues. Germline CDR1 and CDR2: MGHRA and YSYEKL. The V gene lost 5 bases and the J gene lost 5 bases, with 12 bases spanning the gap. The CDR3 region has the DNA TGCGCCAGCAGCTCCGCCCCGAGGGAGACCCAGTACTTC. Residues: CASSSAPRETQYF.

CDR3 DNA: TGTGCCAGCAGCTTGGCCCAGGGCTCTGAAGCTTTCTTT. This translates into CASSLAQGSEAFF. The genes are TRBV11-2 and TRBJ1-1; TRBD1 is a possible D gene (5 bases). The CDR3 contains 13 residues. Trimming stripped 3 bases from V and 6 bases from J, with 11 bases between. In germline, CDR1 is SGHAT, CDR2 FQNNGV.

This clone was seen only once. V usage is TRBV6-6 and J usage is TRBJ1-4, with 8 bases matching TRBD1. The CDR3 is 14 amino acids. V shed 6 bases, J shed 3 bases, and the junction held 3 bases outside the gene matches. CDR1 and CDR2 (germline): MNHNY, SVGAGI (reference sequence). Here the CDR3 reads CASRDRAPNEKLFF. CDR3 in DNA: TGTGCCAGCAGGGACAGGGCCCCTAATGAAAAACTGTTTTTT.